The clone carrying this TCR beta chain has only a few counts. No antigen is known for it. Trimming took off 3 bases at V and 6 bases at J, with 42 bases between the two ends. The CDR3 spans 24 residues. The record originates from a study of T cells after yellow fever vaccination. Notes on the study in general: From the bulk population, abundant clonotypes could contaminate and appear within FACS-sorted repertoires. Subsequent booster samples again held most clones from primary vaccination (96% CD4, 85% to 90% CD8).

TCRdb recomputed calls from the 5' RACE reads with MiXCR, one row per CDR3 protein. Of around 180,000 distinct CDR3 sequences listed, about 6.2% are singletons. V usage is TRBV12-3 or TRBV12-4 and J usage is TRBJ1-5, with TRBD1 as a possible D gene (5 bases). The sequence came from a man aged 18 to 29 who received the YFV17D yellow fever vaccine. The sample was CD4+ T cells sorted from PBMCs, taken on the day of the first yellow fever vaccination. For the CDR3, the DNA is TGTGCCAGCAGTTTCAGGCAGGGTTATCCCCCACGAATGGGGCGGCCCGACGCAGGTCAGCCCCAGCATTTT. Residues: CASSFRQGYPPRMGRPDAGQPQHF.